This T cell receptor (beta chain) was captured by sequencing in a study of cytomegalovirus exposure and HLA in healthy donors. Study conclusions and caveats: Among TCR beta chains, those listed as cytomegalovirus-associated numbered some 160.

Comments on this clone: The target antigen is unknown.

13 Jbeta primers and 60 Vbeta primers were used for the PCR. Data came from immunoSEQ multiplex PCR; TCRdb stores just in-frame clones and leaves some out. The specimen's table records under 95,000 clones. Germline values: CDR1 KGHSH, CDR2 LQKENI. V dropped 3 bases and J dropped 0 bases, with 11 bases sitting between them. The CDR3 extends over 15 amino acids. This clonotype was obtained from a female donor in good health and CMV-seropositive. This rearrangement joins TRBV18 to TRBJ1-1; D might be TRBD1 (6 bases). Sequenced: PBMCs. Here the CDR3 reads CASSPGAAMNTEAFF. The CDR3 DNA reads as TGTGCCAGCTCACCGGGGGCGGCCATGAACACTGAAGCTTTCTTT. The full variable domain, rest sourced from reference TRBV18 and TRBJ1-1, is NAGVMQNPRHLVRRRGQEARLRCSPMKGHSHVYWYRQLPEEGLKFMVYLQKENIIDESGMPKERFSAEFPKEGPSILRIQQVVRGDSAAYFCASSPGAAMNTEAFFGQGTRLTVV.